One TCR beta chain is described in this entry. Researchers ran the PCR with 60 Vbeta and 13 Jbeta primers. TCRdb's copy holds only in-frame clones and misses some; the assay was immunoSEQ multiplex PCR. The profile covers about 130,000 clones, with over 60% appearing a single time and about 13% taken by the ten largest. This entry is derived from a study of cytomegalovirus exposure and HLA in healthy donors. The V and J ends lost 3 bases and 4 bases, in that order; junction bases with no gene match: 15. The length of the CDR3 is 18 residues. Germline CDR1 SGHVS, CDR2 FQNEAQ. The chain is built from TRBV7-8 and TRBJ1-5, with TRBD1 identical over 7 bases. Sequencing used PBMCs. This TCR came from a woman aged 40-49 years in good health and CMV-seropositive. CDR3 region: CASSFTDLPGTDNQPQHF. The CDR3 DNA reads as TGTGCCAGCAGCTTCACAGACCTCCCCGGGACAGATAATCAGCCCCAGCATTTT.